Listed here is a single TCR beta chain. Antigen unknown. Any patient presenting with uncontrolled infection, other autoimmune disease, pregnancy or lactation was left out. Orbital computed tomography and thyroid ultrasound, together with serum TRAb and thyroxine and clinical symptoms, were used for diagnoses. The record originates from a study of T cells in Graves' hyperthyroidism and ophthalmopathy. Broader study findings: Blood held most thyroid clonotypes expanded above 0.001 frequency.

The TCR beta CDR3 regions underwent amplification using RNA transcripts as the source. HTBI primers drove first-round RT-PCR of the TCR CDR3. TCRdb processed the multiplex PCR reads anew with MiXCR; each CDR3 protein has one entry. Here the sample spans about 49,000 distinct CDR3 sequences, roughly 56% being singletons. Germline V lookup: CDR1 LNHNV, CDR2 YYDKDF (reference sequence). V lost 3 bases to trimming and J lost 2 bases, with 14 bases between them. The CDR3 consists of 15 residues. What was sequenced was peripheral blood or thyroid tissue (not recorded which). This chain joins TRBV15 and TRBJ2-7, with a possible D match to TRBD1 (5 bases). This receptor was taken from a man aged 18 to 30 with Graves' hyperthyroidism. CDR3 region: CATSSLEGAPYEQYF. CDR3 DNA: TGTGCCACCAGCAGCTTGGAAGGGGCCCCCTACGAGCAGTACTTC.